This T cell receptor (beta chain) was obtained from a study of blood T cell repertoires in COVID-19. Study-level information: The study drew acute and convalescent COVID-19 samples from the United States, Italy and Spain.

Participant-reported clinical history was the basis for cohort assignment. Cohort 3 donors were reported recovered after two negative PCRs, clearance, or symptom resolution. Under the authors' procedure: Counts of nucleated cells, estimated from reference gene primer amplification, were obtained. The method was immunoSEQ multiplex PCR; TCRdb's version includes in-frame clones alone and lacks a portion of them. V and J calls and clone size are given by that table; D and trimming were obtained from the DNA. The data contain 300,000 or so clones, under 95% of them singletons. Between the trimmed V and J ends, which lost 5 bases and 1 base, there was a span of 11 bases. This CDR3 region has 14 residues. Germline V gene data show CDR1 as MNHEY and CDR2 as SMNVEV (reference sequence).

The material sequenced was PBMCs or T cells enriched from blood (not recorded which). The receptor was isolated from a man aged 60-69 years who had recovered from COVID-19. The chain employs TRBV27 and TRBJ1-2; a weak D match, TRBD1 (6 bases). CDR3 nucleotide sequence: TGTGCCAGCAGTCCGGACAGCGTTAACTATGGCTACACCTTC. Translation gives CASSPDSVNYGYTF.